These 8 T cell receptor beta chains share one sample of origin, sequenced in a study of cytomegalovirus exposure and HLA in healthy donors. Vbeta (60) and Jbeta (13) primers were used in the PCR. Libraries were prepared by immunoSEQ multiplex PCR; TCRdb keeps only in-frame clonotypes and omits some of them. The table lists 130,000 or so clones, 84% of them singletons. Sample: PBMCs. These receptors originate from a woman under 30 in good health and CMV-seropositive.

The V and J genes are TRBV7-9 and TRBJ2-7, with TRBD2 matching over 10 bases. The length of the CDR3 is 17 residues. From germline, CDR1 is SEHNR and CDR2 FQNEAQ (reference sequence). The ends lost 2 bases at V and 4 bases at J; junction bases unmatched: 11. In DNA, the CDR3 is TGTGCCAGCAGCTTAATCGGGACTAGCGTCCTACAATACGAGCAGTACTTC. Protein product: CASSLIGTSVLQYEQYF.

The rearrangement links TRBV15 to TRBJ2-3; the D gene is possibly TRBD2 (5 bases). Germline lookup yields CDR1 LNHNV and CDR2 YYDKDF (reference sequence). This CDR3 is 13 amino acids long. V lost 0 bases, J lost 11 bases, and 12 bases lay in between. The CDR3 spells CATSRDRGLGQYF. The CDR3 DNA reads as TGTGCCACCAGCAGAGATCGGGGTTTGGGGCAGTATTTT.

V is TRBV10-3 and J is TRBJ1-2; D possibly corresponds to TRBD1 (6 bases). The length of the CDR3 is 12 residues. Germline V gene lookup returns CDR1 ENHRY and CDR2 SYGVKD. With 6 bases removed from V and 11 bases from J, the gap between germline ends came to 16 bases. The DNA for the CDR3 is TGTGCCATCAGACTAGACAGGAGTGTGTACACCTTC. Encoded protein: CAIRLDRSVYTF.

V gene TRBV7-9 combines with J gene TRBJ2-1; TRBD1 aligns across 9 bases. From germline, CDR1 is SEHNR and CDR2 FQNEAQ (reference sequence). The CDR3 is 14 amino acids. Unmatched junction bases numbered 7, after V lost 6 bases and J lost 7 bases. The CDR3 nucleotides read TGTGCCAGCAGTTCCGGGACAGGGTTAAATGAGCAGTTCTTC. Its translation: CASSSGTGLNEQFF. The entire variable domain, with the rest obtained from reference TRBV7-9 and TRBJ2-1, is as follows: DTGVSQNPRHKITKRGQNVTFRCDPISEHNRLYWYRQTLGQGPEFLTYFQNEAQLEKSRLLSDRFSAERPKGSFSTLEIQRTEQGDSAMYLCASSSGTGLNEQFFGPGTRLTVL.

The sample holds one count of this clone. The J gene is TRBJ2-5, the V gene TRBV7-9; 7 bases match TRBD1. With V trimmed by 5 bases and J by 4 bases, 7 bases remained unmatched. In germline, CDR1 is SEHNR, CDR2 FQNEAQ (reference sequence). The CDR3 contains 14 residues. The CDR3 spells CASSPPGQPETQYF. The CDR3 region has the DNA TGTGCCAGCAGCCCCCCGGGACAGCCAGAGACCCAGTACTTC. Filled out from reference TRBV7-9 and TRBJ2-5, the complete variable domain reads DTGVSQNPRHKITKRGQNVTFRCDPISEHNRLYWYRQTLGQGPEFLTYFQNEAQLEKSRLLSDRFSAERPKGSFSTLEIQRTEQGDSAMYLCASSPPGQPETQYFGPGTRLLVL.

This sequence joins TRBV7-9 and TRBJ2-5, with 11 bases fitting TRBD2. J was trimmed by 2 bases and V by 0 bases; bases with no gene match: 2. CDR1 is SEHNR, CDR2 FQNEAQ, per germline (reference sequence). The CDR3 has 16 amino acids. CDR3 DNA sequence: TGTGCCAGCAGCTTAGCGGCTAGCGGGGGGCAAGAGACCCAGTACTTC. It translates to CASSLAASGGQETQYF.

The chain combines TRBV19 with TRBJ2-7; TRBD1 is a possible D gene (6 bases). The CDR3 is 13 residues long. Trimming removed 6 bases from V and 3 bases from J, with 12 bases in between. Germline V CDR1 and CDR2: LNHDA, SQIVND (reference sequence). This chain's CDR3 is CASSAGTLYEQYF. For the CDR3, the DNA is TGTGCCAGTAGCGCCGGGACACTCTACGAGCAGTACTTC.

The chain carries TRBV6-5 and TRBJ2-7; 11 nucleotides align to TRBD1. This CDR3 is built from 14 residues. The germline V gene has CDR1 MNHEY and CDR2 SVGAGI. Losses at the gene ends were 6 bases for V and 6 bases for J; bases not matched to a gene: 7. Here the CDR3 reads CASSNPDRGLEQYF. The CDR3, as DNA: TGTGCCAGCAGCAACCCGGACAGGGGGCTCGAGCAGTACTTC.